This T cell receptor beta chain was sequenced in a study of monozygotic twins with inflammatory bowel disease. In the case of this clonotype: Its target is not known.

cDNA was made in eight separate reactions per sample. TCRdb reprocessed the 5' RACE reads and keeps a single row for each CDR3 protein, giving no DNA. This sample contains hundreds of thousands of distinct CDR3 sequences. Findings and limits, study-wide: Distinct T cell subtypes could not be told apart. Healthy co-twins, by inverse Simpson, had higher TCRbeta diversity than their siblings with IBD.

CDR1 is SGHTS, CDR2 YDEGEE, per germline. The CDR3 is 13 residues long. Skipping T cell sorting, the study isolated total RNA directly from whole blood. The sample consisted of blood. The receptor's source is a human donor with ulcerative colitis or Crohn's disease, or a healthy co-twin of an affected twin (not recorded which). V and J are TRBV5-8 and TRBJ1-1. The CDR3 reads CASSLVRKAEAFF.